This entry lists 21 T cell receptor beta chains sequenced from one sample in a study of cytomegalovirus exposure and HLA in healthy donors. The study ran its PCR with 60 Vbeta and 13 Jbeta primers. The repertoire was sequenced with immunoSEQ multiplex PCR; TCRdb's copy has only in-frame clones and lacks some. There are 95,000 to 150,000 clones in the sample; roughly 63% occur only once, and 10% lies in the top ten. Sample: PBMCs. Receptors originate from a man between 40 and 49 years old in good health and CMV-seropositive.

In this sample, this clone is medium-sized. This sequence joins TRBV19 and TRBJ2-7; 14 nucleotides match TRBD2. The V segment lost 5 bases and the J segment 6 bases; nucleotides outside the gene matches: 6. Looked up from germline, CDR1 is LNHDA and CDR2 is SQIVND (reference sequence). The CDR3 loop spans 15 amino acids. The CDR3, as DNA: TGTGCCAGTAGTCCTCAGGGACTAGCGGGAGTCGAGCAGTACTTC. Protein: CASSPQGLAGVEQYF.

The DNA of the CDR3 is TGTGCCAGCAGCTTAGACGGGTCAGCAGCCAAAAACATTCAGTACTTC. Translated: CASSLDGSAAKNIQYF. V usage is TRBV7-2 and J usage is TRBJ2-4, with unresolved D. Germline V gene sequence: CDR1 SGHTA, CDR2 FQGNSA. The ends were cut back, 1 base at V and 0 bases at J, with 10 bases in the middle. The CDR3 is 16 amino acids.

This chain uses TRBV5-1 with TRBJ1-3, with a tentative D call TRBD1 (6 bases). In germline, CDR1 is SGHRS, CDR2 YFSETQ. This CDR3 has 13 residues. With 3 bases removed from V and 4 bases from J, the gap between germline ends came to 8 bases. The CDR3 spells CASSSDRGNTIYF. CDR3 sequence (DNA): TGCGCCAGCAGCTCCGACAGGGGAAACACCATATATTTT.

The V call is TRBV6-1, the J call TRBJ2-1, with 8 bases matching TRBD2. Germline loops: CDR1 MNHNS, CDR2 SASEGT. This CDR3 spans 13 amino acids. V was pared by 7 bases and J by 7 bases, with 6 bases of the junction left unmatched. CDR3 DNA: TGTGCCAGCACCACGGGGGGGTCAAATGAGCAGTTCTTC. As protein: CASTTGGSNEQFF.

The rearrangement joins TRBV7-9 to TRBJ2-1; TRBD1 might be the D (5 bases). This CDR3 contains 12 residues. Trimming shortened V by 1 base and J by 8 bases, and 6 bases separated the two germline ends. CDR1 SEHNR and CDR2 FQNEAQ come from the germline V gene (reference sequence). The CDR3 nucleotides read TGTGCCAGCAGCTTAGTAGGGGATGAGCAGTTCTTC. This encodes CASSLVGDEQFF. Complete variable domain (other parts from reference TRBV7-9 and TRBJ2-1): DTGVSQNPRHKITKRGQNVTFRCDPISEHNRLYWYRQTLGQGPEFLTYFQNEAQLEKSRLLSDRFSAERPKGSFSTLEIQRTEQGDSAMYLCASSLVGDEQFFGPGTRLTVL.

The CDR3 protein is CASSQDWFSGGTEAFF. The CDR3 DNA is TGTGCCAGCAGCCAAGATTGGTTTTCAGGGGGCACTGAAGCTTTCTTT. The chain links TRBV14 to TRBJ1-1; 7 bases map to TRBD1. Germline CDR1 and CDR2: SGHDN and FVKESK. The CDR3 runs to 16 residues. J gave up 4 bases and V 0 bases, and 8 bases lay outside the gene matches.

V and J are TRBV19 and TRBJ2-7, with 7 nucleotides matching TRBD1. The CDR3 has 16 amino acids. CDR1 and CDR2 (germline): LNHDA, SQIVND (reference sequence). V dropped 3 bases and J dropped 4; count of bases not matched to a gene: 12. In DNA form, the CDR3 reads TGTGCCAGTAGTATCGAGGTAGGACAGGTCGGGTACGAGCAGTACTTC. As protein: CASSIEVGQVGYEQYF.

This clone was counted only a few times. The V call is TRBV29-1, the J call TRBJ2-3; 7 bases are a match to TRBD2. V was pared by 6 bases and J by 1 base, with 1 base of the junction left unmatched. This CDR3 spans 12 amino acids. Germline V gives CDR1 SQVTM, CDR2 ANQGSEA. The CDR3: CSVAGGTDTQYF. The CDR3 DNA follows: TGCAGCGTCGCGGGAGGCACAGATACGCAGTATTTT.

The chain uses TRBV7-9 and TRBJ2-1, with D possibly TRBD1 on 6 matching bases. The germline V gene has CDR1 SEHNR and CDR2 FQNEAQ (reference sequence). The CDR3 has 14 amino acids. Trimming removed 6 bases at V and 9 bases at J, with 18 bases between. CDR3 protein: CASRGPREGGEQFF. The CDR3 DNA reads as TGTGCCAGCAGGGGACCCAGGGAAGGGGGTGAGCAGTTCTTC.

The chain's CDR3 is CASSYSRTGNSYEQYF. CDR3 DNA: TGTGCCAGCAGTTACTCTCGGACAGGGAATTCCTACGAGCAGTACTTC. The rearrangement uses TRBV6-5 and TRBJ2-5, with TRBD1 identical over 8 bases. The J call is uncertain, as TRBJ2-7 better fits the DNA end. The CDR3 runs to 16 residues. The germline V gene has CDR1 MNHEY and CDR2 SVGAGI.

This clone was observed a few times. DNA for the CDR3: TGTGCCAGCAGCTTAAACAGGGGACAGGAGACCCAGTACTTC. Its translation is CASSLNRGQETQYF. The genes are TRBV7-2 and TRBJ2-5; 7 bases line up with TRBD1. The germline V gene has CDR1 SGHTA and CDR2 FQGNSA. V lost 2 bases, J lost 5 bases, and 5 bases stayed unmatched. The CDR3 length is 14 residues.

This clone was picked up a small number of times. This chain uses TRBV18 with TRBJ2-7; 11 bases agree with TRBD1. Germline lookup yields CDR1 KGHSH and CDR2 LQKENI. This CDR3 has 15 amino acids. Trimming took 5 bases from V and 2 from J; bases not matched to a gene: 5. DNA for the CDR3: TGTGCCAGCTCATCAGGACAGGGGGCGGCCTACGAGCAGTACTTC. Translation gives CASSSGQGAAYEQYF.

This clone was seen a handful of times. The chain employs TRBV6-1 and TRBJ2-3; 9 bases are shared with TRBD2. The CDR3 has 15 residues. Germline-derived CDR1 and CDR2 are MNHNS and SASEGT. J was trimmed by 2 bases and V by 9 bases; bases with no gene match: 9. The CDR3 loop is CASKMSGGLTDTQYF. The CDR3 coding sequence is TGTGCCAGTAAGATGAGCGGGGGGCTCACAGATACGCAGTATTTT.

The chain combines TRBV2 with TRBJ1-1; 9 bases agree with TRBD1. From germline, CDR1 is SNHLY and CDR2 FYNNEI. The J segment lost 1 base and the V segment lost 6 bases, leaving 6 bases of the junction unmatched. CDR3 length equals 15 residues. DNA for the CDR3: TGTGCCAGCAGGGGGACAGGGCTAAGGAACACTGAAGCTTTCTTT. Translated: CASRGTGLRNTEAFF.

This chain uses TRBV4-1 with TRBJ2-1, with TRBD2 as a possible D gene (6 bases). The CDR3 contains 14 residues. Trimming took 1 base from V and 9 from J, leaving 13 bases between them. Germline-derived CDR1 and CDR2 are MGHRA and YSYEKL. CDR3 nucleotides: TGCGCCAGCAGCCAAGGGCGGGGCCTGGGTGAGCAGTTCTTC. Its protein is CASSQGRGLGEQFF.

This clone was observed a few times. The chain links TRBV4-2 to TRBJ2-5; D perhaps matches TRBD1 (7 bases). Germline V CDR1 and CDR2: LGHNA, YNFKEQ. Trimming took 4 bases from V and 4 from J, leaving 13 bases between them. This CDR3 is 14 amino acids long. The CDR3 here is CASSLGGGAETQYF. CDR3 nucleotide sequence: TGTGCCAGCAGCCTCGGAGGGGGCGCAGAGACCCAGTACTTC.

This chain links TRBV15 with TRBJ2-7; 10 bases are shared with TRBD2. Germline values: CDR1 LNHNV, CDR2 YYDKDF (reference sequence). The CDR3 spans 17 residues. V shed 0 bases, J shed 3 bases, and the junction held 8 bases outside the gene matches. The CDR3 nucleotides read TGTGCCACCAGCAGAGATGATCCGGGACTAGCGAGCTACGAGCAGTACTTC. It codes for CATSRDDPGLASYEQYF.

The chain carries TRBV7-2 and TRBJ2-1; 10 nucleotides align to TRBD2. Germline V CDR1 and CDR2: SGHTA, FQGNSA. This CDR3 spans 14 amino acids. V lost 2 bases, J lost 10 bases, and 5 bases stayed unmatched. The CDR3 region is CASSLSALAGEQFF. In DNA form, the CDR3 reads TGTGCCAGCAGCTTATCTGCACTAGCGGGGGAGCAGTTCTTC.

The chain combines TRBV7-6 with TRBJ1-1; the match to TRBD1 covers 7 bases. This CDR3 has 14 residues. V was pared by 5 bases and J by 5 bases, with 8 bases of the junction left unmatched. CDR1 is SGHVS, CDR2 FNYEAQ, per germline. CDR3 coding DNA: TGTGCCAGCAGCGCACAGGGGATTTATACTGAAGCTTTCTTT. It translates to CASSAQGIYTEAFF.

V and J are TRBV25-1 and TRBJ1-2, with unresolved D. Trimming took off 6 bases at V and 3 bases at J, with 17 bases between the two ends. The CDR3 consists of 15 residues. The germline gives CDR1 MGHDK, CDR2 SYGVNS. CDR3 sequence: CASSAARGLDYGYTF. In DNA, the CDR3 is TGTGCCAGCAGCGCCGCGCGGGGTCTTGACTATGGCTACACCTTC.

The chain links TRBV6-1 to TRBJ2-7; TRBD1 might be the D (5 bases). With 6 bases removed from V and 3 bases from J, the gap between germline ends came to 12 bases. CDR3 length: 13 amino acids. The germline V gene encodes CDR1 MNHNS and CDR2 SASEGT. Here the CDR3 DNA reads TGTGCCAGCAGGAATATCCAGGGCTACGAGCAGTACTTC. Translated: CASRNIQGYEQYF.